Given below is one TCR beta chain in context. Antigen unknown. Synthetic TCR analog templates were spiked into all PCRs individually. Sequenced by immunoSEQ multiplex PCR; TCRdb stores in-frame clones only, minus some. The table has more than 30,000 clones, around 89% seen once; the top ten hold around 1.8%. J was trimmed by 4 bases and V by 8 bases; bases with no gene match: 7. Germline V lookup: CDR1 MNHEY, CDR2 SMNVEV (reference sequence). The CDR3 length is 13 residues. This specimen comes from a study of PD-L1 blockade in urothelial cancer. Study-wide background: Blood analysis took place 3 weeks (second dose) and 6 weeks after treatment start.

Study-wide findings and caveats: Where pretreatment blood TCR clonality fell below the median, better survival was predicted. Clones that were tumor-associated expanded more in the blood of durable-benefit patients at 3 weeks.

The specimen comprised PBMCs, sampled around atezolizumab (anti-PD-L1) treatment. The clonotype was recovered from a man in his 60s with urothelial cancer. The chain recombines TRBV27 with TRBJ2-7, with TRBD2 matching over 8 bases. The CDR3 reads CASGPAGAYEQYF. The CDR3 DNA sequence: TGTGCCAGCGGGCCAGCGGGAGCATACGAGCAGTACTTC.